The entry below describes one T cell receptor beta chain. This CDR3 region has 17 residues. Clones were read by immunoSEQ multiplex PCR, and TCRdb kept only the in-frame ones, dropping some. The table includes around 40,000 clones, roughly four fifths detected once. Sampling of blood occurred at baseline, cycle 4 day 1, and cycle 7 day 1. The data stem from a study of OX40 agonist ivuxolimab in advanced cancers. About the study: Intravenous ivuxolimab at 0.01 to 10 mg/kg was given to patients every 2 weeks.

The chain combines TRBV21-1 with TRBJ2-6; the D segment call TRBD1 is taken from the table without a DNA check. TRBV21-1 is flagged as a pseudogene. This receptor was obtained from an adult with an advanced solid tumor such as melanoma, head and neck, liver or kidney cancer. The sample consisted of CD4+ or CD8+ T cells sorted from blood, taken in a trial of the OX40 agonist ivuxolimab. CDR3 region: CASSPGTPYSGANVLTF. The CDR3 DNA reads TGTGCCAGCAGCCCCGGGACACCCTACTCTGGGGCCAACGTCCTGACTTTC.